This passage covers 32 T cell receptor beta chains from one sample sequenced in a study of blood T cell repertoires in COVID-19. Clones were read by immunoSEQ multiplex PCR, and TCRdb kept only the in-frame ones, dropping some. Of roughly 200,000 clones listed, 85% were seen once; the top ten hold around 19%. Sequenced: PBMCs or T cells enriched from blood (not recorded which). These receptors all stem from a man in his forties who had recovered from COVID-19.

The chain is built from TRBV9 and TRBJ1-3, with TRBD1 matching over 8 bases. The germline V gene has CDR1 SGDLS and CDR2 YYNGEE. This CDR3 is 16 amino acids long. The V gene end was trimmed by 0 bases and the J gene end by 1 base; junction bases not matched to a gene: 3. The CDR3 reads CASSVVGQGSGNTIYF. For the CDR3, the DNA is TGTGCCAGCAGCGTAGTTGGACAGGGATCTGGAAACACCATATATTTT.

The genes are TRBV28 and TRBJ2-6, with a weak D call TRBD1 (6 bases). CDR3 length: 16 amino acids. V lost 4 bases to trimming and J lost 0 bases, with 10 bases between them. The germline CDR1 and CDR2 sequences are MDHEN and SYDVKM. The CDR3 DNA reads as TGTGCCAGCAGTTCGGACAGACGCTCTGGGGCCAACGTCCTGACTTTC. It encodes CASSSDRRSGANVLTF.

The CDR3 coding sequence is TGTGCCACCAGCAGAAACCCGGGGAGACTACAAGAGACCCAGTACTTC. Its protein is CATSRNPGRLQETQYF. This chain links TRBV15 with TRBJ2-5; a weak D match, TRBD2 (5 bases). The V end was cut by 2 bases, the J end by 2 bases, with 15 bases between. CDR1 is LNHNV and CDR2 is YYDKDF in the germline V gene (reference sequence). CDR3 length: 16 amino acids.

The chain couples TRBV12-3 or TRBV12-4 to TRBJ1-1; tentatively, D is TRBD1 (6 bases). The CDR3 is 13 residues long. The V gene lost 7 bases and the J gene lost 5 bases, with 14 bases spanning the gap. This CDR3 is CASTIFQGTEAFF. As DNA, the CDR3 is TGTGCCAGCACCATATTCCAGGGGACTGAAGCTTTCTTT.

A few counts support this clone. V is TRBV5-1 and J is TRBJ2-1; 11 nucleotides agree with TRBD2. Germline loops: CDR1 SGHRS, CDR2 YFSETQ. The V and J ends lost 4 bases and 0 bases, in that order; junction bases with no gene match: 6. The CDR3 covers 17 residues. Written as DNA, the CDR3 is TGCGCCAGCAGCGAGGGACTAGCGGCAAACTCCTACAATGAGCAGTTCTTC. Translation: CASSEGLAANSYNEQFF. The full variable domain, with the rest looked up from reference TRBV5-1 and TRBJ2-1, is KAGVTQTPRYLIKTRGQQVTLSCSPISGHRSVSWYQQTPGQGLQFLFEYFSETQRNKGNFPGRFSGRQFSNSRSEMNVSTLELGDSALYLCASSEGLAANSYNEQFFGPGTRLTVL.

This rearrangement joins TRBV4-2 to TRBJ2-7, with D perhaps matching TRBD2 (6 bases). The CDR3 contains 15 residues. Germline V gives CDR1 LGHNA, CDR2 YNFKEQ. Trimming took 0 bases from V and 3 from J, leaving 12 bases between them. In nucleotides, the CDR3 is TGTGCCAGCAGCCAAGAAGGAGCGGGCGACTACGAGCAGTACTTC. This gives the protein CASSQEGAGDYEQYF.

The chain recombines TRBV5-1 with TRBJ2-6; TRBD1 matches 8 bases. Germline V gives CDR1 SGHRS, CDR2 YFSETQ. This CDR3 contains 18 residues. The junction had 10 bases not matched to a gene; V was cut back by 5 bases and J by 0 bases. CDR3 DNA sequence: TGCGCCAGCAGAACGCTGGGACAGGCCAGCTCTGGGGCCAACGTCCTGACTTTC. Amino acid sequence: CASRTLGQASSGANVLTF.

V is TRBV30 and J is TRBJ2-7; tentatively, D is TRBD1 (6 bases). V lost 1 base to trimming and J lost 6 bases, with 7 bases between them. CDR1 is GTSNPN and CDR2 is SVGIG in the germline V gene (reference sequence). The CDR3 runs 11 residues. CDR3 residues: CAWSAGAEQYF. CDR3 DNA: TGTGCCTGGAGTGCAGGGGCCGAGCAGTACTTC.

This chain connects TRBV28 to TRBJ2-1; 8 bases are shared with TRBD2. Germline trimming cut 5 bases from V and 15 bases from J; bases unmatched to any gene: 9. This CDR3 comprises 12 residues. Germline V gives CDR1 MDHEN, CDR2 SYDVKM. The CDR3 sequence: CASSGGATSGFF. The CDR3 nucleotides read TGTGCCAGCAGTGGCGGGGCTACTAGCGGGTTCTTC.

This clone was seen only a few times. The rearrangement links TRBV4-1 to TRBJ2-7, with D possibly TRBD2 on 5 matching bases. V was trimmed by 0 bases and J by 0 bases, leaving 15 bases between them. From germline, CDR1 is MGHRA and CDR2 YSYEKL. The CDR3 covers 17 residues. CDR3 region: CASSQDMTGKYSYEQYF. The CDR3 coding sequence is TGCGCCAGCAGCCAAGATATGACGGGAAAGTACTCCTACGAGCAGTACTTC.

CDR3 coding DNA: TGTGCCAGCAGTTACTCGTCCGCGGGGAGCTACACCTTC. This translates into CASSYSSAGSYTF. This chain uses TRBV6-5 with TRBJ1-2; D uncertain. The CDR3 has 13 amino acids. Deletions cut 0 bases from V and 9 bases from J, with 11 bases between. The germline CDR1 and CDR2 sequences are MNHEY and SVGAGI.

The rearrangement links TRBV15 to TRBJ2-3; tentative D call: TRBD2 (6 bases). V lost 4 bases and J lost 0, with 14 bases in between. The CDR3 sequence is 16 residues long. Germline CDR1 and CDR2: LNHNV and YYDKDF (reference sequence). The CDR3 region is CATSTHAGPSTDTQYF. CDR3 nucleotides: TGTGCCACCAGCACTCACGCGGGACCCAGCACAGATACGCAGTATTTT.

The chain links TRBV5-1 to TRBJ2-4; 11 bases match TRBD1. J lost 8 bases, V lost 6 bases, and 10 bases had no gene match. CDR3 size: 15 residues. Per the germline V gene, CDR1 is SGHRS and CDR2 is YFSETQ. For the CDR3, the DNA is TGCGCCAGCACCATCTCTGGACAGGGGGCAGACATTCAGTACTTC. It yields the protein CASTISGQGADIQYF.

V gene TRBV5-6 combines with J gene TRBJ1-5; D is unresolved. The CDR3 contains 14 residues. CDR1 is SGHDT and CDR2 is YYEEEE in the germline V gene. Trimming cost V 1 base and J 2 bases, with 7 bases left between them. Here the CDR3 DNA reads TGTGCCAGCAGCTTGCCCGGGGGCAATCAGCCCCAGCATTTT. This codes for CASSLPGGNQPQHF.

The V gene is TRBV3-1 (or the pseudogene TRBV3-2), the J gene TRBJ1-2, with 7 nucleotides matching TRBD1. The CDR3 consists of 16 residues. The V gene end was trimmed by 0 bases and the J gene end by 4 bases; junction bases not matched to a gene: 8. The germline gives CDR1 LGHDT, CDR2 YNNKEL (reference sequence). The CDR3 DNA is TGTGCCAGCAGCCAAGAGGCCACGACAGGGAGCTATGGCTACACCTTC. Translation: CASSQEATTGSYGYTF.

The chain joins TRBV4-1 to TRBJ2-2; 8 nucleotides align to TRBD2. Germline values: CDR1 MGHRA, CDR2 YSYEKL. Trimming at V came to 0 bases and at J to 6 bases, leaving 3 bases not matched to a gene. The CDR3 is 15 residues long. The DNA for the CDR3 is TGCGCCAGCAGCCAAGAGACTAGCGCCCCCGGGGAGCTGTTTTTT. It is translated as CASSQETSAPGELFF.

V is TRBV6-2 or TRBV6-3 and J is TRBJ2-5, with 12 bases lining up with TRBD2. This CDR3 spans 17 amino acids. Germline V gene data show CDR1 as MNHEY and CDR2 as SVGEGT. V gave up 2 bases and J gave up 4 bases; unmatched junction bases: 8. DNA for the CDR3: TGTGCCAGCAGTTACGGTACTAGCGGGGGGCTTCCAGAGACCCAGTACTTC. Its protein product is CASSYGTSGGLPETQYF.

The rearrangement uses TRBV19 and TRBJ2-2; D possibly corresponds to TRBD2 (6 bases). V was shortened by 4 bases and J by 6 bases, with 15 bases between the two germline ends. Germline CDR1 is LNHDA and CDR2 is SQIVND (reference sequence). The CDR3 is 15 amino acids. CDR3 residues: CASSNSGSGAGELFF. CDR3 nucleotide sequence: TGTGCCAGTAGTAACTCCGGGAGCGGAGCCGGGGAGCTGTTTTTT.

CDR3: CASSALRTSRDTQYF. The CDR3 region has the DNA TGTGCCAGCAGTGCGCTTAGGACTAGTCGAGATACGCAGTATTTT. The V call is TRBV2, the J call TRBJ2-3, with TRBD2 matching over 7 bases. Trimming cost V 4 bases and J 5 bases; bases outside gene matches: 9. Per the germline V gene, CDR1 is SNHLY and CDR2 is FYNNEI. This CDR3 region has 15 residues.

The chain couples TRBV20-1 to TRBJ2-3; D call uncertain. Germline V CDR1 and CDR2: DFQATT, SNEGSKA (reference sequence). The CDR3 is made up of 10 amino acids. Trimming shortened V by 8 bases and J by 4 bases, and 7 bases separated the two germline ends. For the CDR3, the DNA is TGCAGTCCTACTTCAGATACGCAGTATTTT. Its translation is CSPTSDTQYF.

The J gene is TRBJ2-7, the V gene TRBV11-2; 9 bases line up with TRBD1. V lost 6 bases to trimming and J lost 6 bases; unmatched junction nucleotides: 6. This CDR3 region has 13 residues. CDR1 SGHAT and CDR2 FQNNGV come from the germline V gene. The CDR3 region has the DNA TGTGCCAGCAGGTGGACAGGGGAAGGCGAGCAGTACTTC. Protein product: CASRWTGEGEQYF. The complete variable domain, with remaining parts taken from reference TRBV11-2 and TRBJ2-7, reads EAGVAQSPRYKIIEKRQSVAFWCNPISGHATLYWYQQILGQGPKLLIQFQNNGVVDDSQLPKDRFSAERLKGVDSTLKIQPAKLEDSAVYLCASRWTGEGEQYFGPGTRLTVT.

On this clone: Distinct nucleotide sequences in the sample also encode this CDR3. The chain combines TRBV7-9 with TRBJ2-3; D unresolved. V lost 4 bases, J lost 1 base, and 6 bases lay in between. The CDR3 is 13 amino acids. In germline, CDR1 is SEHNR, CDR2 FQNEAQ (reference sequence). This chain's CDR3 is CASSSAGTDTQYF. As DNA, the CDR3 is TGTGCCAGCAGCTCTGCGGGCACAGATACGCAGTATTTT.

This chain connects TRBV7-2 to TRBJ2-1; TRBD2 matches at 8 bases. CDR3 length: 12 residues. Germline CDR1 SGHTA, CDR2 FQGNSA. V lost 5 bases to trimming and J lost 15 bases; unmatched junction nucleotides: 9. This CDR3 reads CASSPTGLVAFF. CDR3 coding DNA: TGTGCCAGCAGCCCAACGGGACTAGTAGCGTTCTTC. Full variable domain (missing parts from reference TRBV7-2 and TRBJ2-1): GAGVSQSPSNKVTEKGKDVELRCDPISGHTALYWYRQSLGQGLEFLIYFQGNSAPDKSGLPSDRFSAERTGGSVSTLTIQRTQQEDSAVYLCASSPTGLVAFFGPGTRLTVL.

The chain combines TRBV28 with TRBJ2-1, with D unclear. Germline CDR1 is MDHEN and CDR2 is SYDVKM. The CDR3 sequence is 14 residues long. V lost 7 bases and J 3 bases, leaving 13 bases between the germline ends. The CDR3 nucleotides read TGTGCCAGCACCCCGGAGATAGACTACAATGAGCAGTTCTTC. Translation: CASTPEIDYNEQFF.

The V call is TRBV9, the J call TRBJ1-5, with D tentatively TRBD1 (5 bases). The CDR3 has 14 amino acids. Trimming shortened V by 0 bases and J by 6 bases, and 10 bases separated the two germline ends. Per germline, CDR1 SGDLS and CDR2 YYNGEE. The CDR3 nucleotides read TGTGCCAGCAGCGTAGATGGGGCCGGTCAGCCCCAGCATTTT. Translated: CASSVDGAGQPQHF. Full variable domain (rest looked up from reference TRBV9 and TRBJ1-5): DSGVTQTPKHLITATGQRVTLRCSPRSGDLSVYWYQQSLDQGLQFLIQYYNGEERAKGNILERFSAQQFPDLHSELNLSSLELGDSALYFCASSVDGAGQPQHFGDGTRLSIL.

The genes are TRBV20-1 and TRBJ2-7; 15 bases match TRBD2. The CDR3 spans 16 residues. Germline V lookup: CDR1 DFQATT, CDR2 SNEGSKA (reference sequence). The J segment lost 4 bases and the V segment lost 3 bases, leaving 7 bases of the junction unmatched. This CDR3 reads CSASDRTSGRAYEQYF. The CDR3 DNA is TGCAGTGCTAGTGACCGGACTAGCGGGAGGGCGTACGAGCAGTACTTC.

The chain combines TRBV27 with TRBJ1-2, with 8 bases lining up with TRBD1. Germline values: CDR1 MNHEY, CDR2 SMNVEV (reference sequence). V shed 4 bases, J shed 8 bases, and the junction held 9 bases outside the gene matches. This CDR3 is built from 14 residues. In DNA form, the CDR3 reads TGTGCCAGCAGTTACACCGGGACAGGTAACGGCTACACCTTC. It yields the protein CASSYTGTGNGYTF.

V usage is TRBV5-6 and J usage is TRBJ1-6; tentative D call: TRBD1 (6 bases). This CDR3 is built from 18 residues. Trimming took 2 bases from V and 1 from J, leaving 16 bases between them. Germline values: CDR1 SGHDT, CDR2 YYEEEE. For the CDR3, the DNA is TGTGCCAGCAGCTTTGATCCAAACAGGGAGTCCTATAATTCACCCCTCCACTTT. It is translated as CASSFDPNRESYNSPLHF.

The rearrangement joins TRBV6-5 to TRBJ2-4; 14 nucleotides agree with TRBD2. V dropped 0 bases and J dropped 7; count of bases not matched to a gene: 2. This CDR3 contains 16 residues. The germline CDR1 and CDR2 sequences are MNHEY and SVGAGI. The chain's CDR3 is CASSYSRTSGRNIQYF. Here the CDR3 DNA reads TGTGCCAGCAGTTACTCGAGGACTAGCGGGAGGAACATTCAGTACTTC.

This clone was picked up one time. The chain employs TRBV11-2 and TRBJ2-1; 7 nucleotides agree with TRBD2. Germline V gene sequence: CDR1 SGHAT, CDR2 FQNNGV. This CDR3 contains 15 residues. With V trimmed by 5 bases and J by 6 bases, 10 bases remained unmatched. CDR3 loop: CASSDLREPSNEQFF. In DNA form, the CDR3 reads TGTGCCAGCAGCGACTTGCGGGAGCCTAGCAATGAGCAGTTCTTC.

The V gene is TRBV7-8, the J gene TRBJ1-2; TRBD1 matches at 7 bases. J was trimmed by 5 bases and V by 1 base; bases with no gene match: 4. This CDR3 has 14 residues. The germline CDR1 and CDR2 sequences are SGHVS and FQNEAQ. The CDR3 region is CASSLDTGEYGYTF. The CDR3 nucleotides are TGTGCCAGCAGCTTAGATACAGGGGAATATGGCTACACCTTC.

The chain employs TRBV5-6 and TRBJ2-7; 7 positions match TRBD2. Germline V gene lookup returns CDR1 SGHDT and CDR2 YYEEEE. V lost 3 bases, J lost 3 bases, and 12 bases stayed unmatched. The CDR3 is 16 residues long. The DNA of the CDR3 is TGTGCCAGCAGCTCACCATGGAGGGAGGGCCTCTACGAGCAGTACTTC. As protein: CASSSPWREGLYEQYF.